The 28 T cell receptor beta chains presented below share a single source sample, sequenced in a study of T-cell reconstitution after alpha-beta-depleted transplantation in children. The authors prepared the TCRbeta library with unique molecular identifiers. TCRdb re-called the PCR reads through MiXCR, storing one row per CDR3 protein. The sample holds about 980,000 distinct CDR3 sequences; 25% to 35% are singletons and the top ten take roughly 28%. This material consisted of PBMCs, mostly from graft donor cells, taken 360 days after TCRalphabeta/CD19-depleted stem cell transplant. These receptors came from a boy under two years old who had a stem cell transplant for SCID, so the T cells may come from the graft donor.

The rearrangement joins TRBV27 to TRBJ1-3; tentatively, D is TRBD1 (6 bases). The CDR3 extends over 17 amino acids. Per the germline V gene, CDR1 is MNHEY and CDR2 is SMNVEV (reference sequence). V lost 5 bases, J lost 0 bases, and 17 bases lay in between. The CDR3 nucleotides are TGTGCCAGCAGTCCGTTGACAGGCTCCTACTCTGGAAACACCATATATTTT. Encoded protein: CASSPLTGSYSGNTIYF.

This sequence joins TRBV5-1 and TRBJ2-5, with 9 nucleotides matching TRBD1. CDR3 length: 13 amino acids. V trimming: 3 bases; J trimming: 4 bases; junction bases outside the gene matches: 1. CDR1 and CDR2 from the germline V gene are SGHRS and YFSETQ. The CDR3 nucleotides are TGCGCCAGCAGCTGGGGACAGGGAGAGACCCAGTACTTC. Its protein product is CASSWGQGETQYF.

The chain recombines TRBV20-1 with TRBJ2-1; a weak D match, TRBD2 (5 bases). The V end was cut by 5 bases, the J end by 7 bases, with 21 bases between. CDR3 length: 15 residues. Germline CDR1 DFQATT, CDR2 SNEGSKA (reference sequence). In nucleotides, the CDR3 is TGCAGTGCTGCCCAATTAACTAGTCCCAGAAATGAGCAGTTCTTC. Protein: CSAAQLTSPRNEQFF.

The CDR3, as DNA: TGCAGTGTGGGGATTGGCTATTCTATGAACACTGAAGCTTTCTTT. Translating gives CSVGIGYSMNTEAFF. This chain connects TRBV20-1 to TRBJ1-1; D is uncertain. The V end was cut by 7 bases, the J end by 0 bases, with 18 bases between. The CDR3 runs 15 residues. Germline-derived CDR1 and CDR2 are DFQATT and SNEGSKA (reference sequence).

This clonotype was seen a handful of times. The V and J genes are TRBV20-1 and TRBJ2-7; D ambiguous. The CDR3 runs to 13 residues. V shed 4 bases and J shed 7 bases, with 17 bases lying between them. Germline lookup yields CDR1 DFQATT and CDR2 SNEGSKA (reference sequence). CDR3 region: CSANDPRAREQYF. The DNA for the CDR3 is TGCAGTGCTAACGACCCTCGGGCTAGGGAGCAGTACTTC.

In this sample, this clonotype turned up a few times. V gene TRBV12-3 or TRBV12-4 combines with J gene TRBJ1-1, with TRBD1 matching 7 bases. CDR3 size: 14 residues. Trimming took 10 bases from V and 0 from J; bases not matched to a gene: 8. In DNA, the CDR3 is TGTGCCATCAAGGGACAGTCCTTGAACACTGAAGCTTTCTTT. Its translation is CAIKGQSLNTEAFF.

The chain uses TRBV5-1 and TRBJ1-2, with TRBD1 as a possible D gene (6 bases). Germline V CDR1 and CDR2: SGHRS, YFSETQ. V was cut by 2 bases and J by 6 bases, with 11 bases left in between. The CDR3 length is 13 residues. CDR3 DNA sequence: TGCGCCAGCAGCTTCCAGGGGCAAGATGGCTACACCTTC. Translation: CASSFQGQDGYTF.

This clonotype showed up just a few times. The rearrangement uses TRBV12-3 or TRBV12-4 and TRBJ1-5; 9 bases match TRBD1. This CDR3 region has 16 residues. The V gene end was trimmed by 6 bases and the J gene end by 4 bases; junction bases not matched to a gene: 10. The CDR3 reads CASSLDRGLRNQPQHF. CDR3 coding DNA: TGTGCCAGCAGCCTAGACAGGGGGTTAAGGAATCAGCCCCAGCATTTT.

The chain uses TRBV12-3 or TRBV12-4 and TRBJ2-3, with D maybe TRBD1 (7 bases). The V end lost 2 bases, the J end lost 7 bases, and 25 bases lay between the germline ends. This CDR3 is 18 amino acids long. CDR3 sequence reads: CASSLTPWPGGRRNTQYF. DNA of the CDR3: TGTGCCAGCAGTTTAACACCGTGGCCAGGGGGGAGGAGGAATACGCAGTATTTT.

V is TRBV4-1 and J is TRBJ2-3; D remains unclear. CDR1 is MGHRA, CDR2 YSYEKL, per germline. This CDR3 spans 15 amino acids. V dropped 5 bases and J dropped 2 bases, with 14 bases sitting between them. CDR3: CASSYVVPITDTQYF. In nucleotides, the CDR3 is TGCGCCAGCAGCTACGTGGTACCTATCACAGATACGCAGTATTTT.

The CDR3: CASSFRDRAFYEQYF. The CDR3 bases are TGTGCCAGCAGCTTTCGGGACAGGGCTTTCTACGAGCAGTACTTC. The rearrangement uses TRBV5-6 and TRBJ2-7; 9 bases map to TRBD1. Losses at the gene ends were 2 bases for V and 3 bases for J; bases not matched to a gene: 6. The CDR3 is 15 amino acids. Germline V gene lookup returns CDR1 SGHDT and CDR2 YYEEEE.

This clonotype has at least ten counts. The chain is built from TRBV12-3 or TRBV12-4 and TRBJ2-1; D is possibly TRBD1 (5 bases). V was trimmed by 6 bases and J by 3 bases, leaving 9 bases between them. The CDR3 length is 13 residues. The CDR3 loop is CASSSDSYNEQFF. In nucleotides, the CDR3 is TGTGCCAGCAGCTCCGACAGCTACAATGAGCAGTTCTTC.

The gene calls are TRBV27 and TRBJ2-6; D could derive from TRBD1 or TRBD2 (5 bases each). CDR1 is MNHEY, CDR2 SMNVEV, per germline (reference sequence). This CDR3 region has 16 residues. Trimming removed 6 bases from V and 0 bases from J, with 12 bases in between. Written as DNA, the CDR3 is TGTGCCAGCAGCCACGGGGACCACTCTGGGGCCAACGTCCTGACTTTC. Encoded protein: CASSHGDHSGANVLTF.

J is TRBJ2-3 and V is TRBV27, with a weak D call TRBD2 (6 bases). Looked up from germline, CDR1 is MNHEY and CDR2 is SMNVEV (reference sequence). The V gene lost 7 bases and the J gene lost 5 bases, with 22 bases spanning the gap. The CDR3 covers 16 residues. This CDR3 reads CASNPHVGGAGDTQYF. CDR3 bases: TGTGCCAGCAACCCTCACGTCGGGGGAGCCGGAGATACGCAGTATTTT.

This chain connects TRBV11-1 to TRBJ1-1; 7 nucleotides match TRBD1. This CDR3 has 15 residues. The germline V gene encodes CDR1 SGHAT and CDR2 FQDESV (reference sequence). Trimming at V came to 5 bases and at J to 5 bases, leaving 11 bases not matched to a gene. Here the CDR3 reads CASSKDTGARTEAFF. The CDR3, as DNA: TGTGCCAGCAGCAAAGATACAGGGGCGAGGACTGAAGCTTTCTTT.

The V call is TRBV4-1, the J call TRBJ2-7; TRBD1 might be the D (6 bases). Germline lookup yields CDR1 MGHRA and CDR2 YSYEKL. V was pared by 4 bases and J by 8 bases, with 18 bases between. The CDR3 is 14 amino acids. CDR3 protein: CASSPSDSPTKQYF. Written as DNA, the CDR3 is TGCGCCAGCAGCCCCTCGGACAGTCCTACGAAGCAGTACTTC.

This chain connects TRBV5-6 to TRBJ2-3; D is undetermined. The germline V gene has CDR1 SGHDT and CDR2 YYEEEE. This CDR3 region has 16 residues. V shed 2 bases and J shed 5 bases, with 18 bases lying between them. CDR3 sequence reads: CASSFRAPIRKDTQYF. The CDR3 bases are TGTGCCAGCAGCTTTAGGGCCCCTATCCGGAAAGATACGCAGTATTTT.

The rearrangement links TRBV5-1 to TRBJ2-7; D call uncertain. The V gene's germline CDR1 is SGHRS and CDR2 YFSETQ. The CDR3 runs 15 residues. The germline V and J ends were trimmed by 0 bases and 2 bases, with 12 bases remaining between them. The CDR3 region is CASSLGRGVPYEQYF. CDR3 sequence (DNA): TGCGCCAGCAGCTTGGGACGCGGAGTCCCCTACGAGCAGTACTTC.

The J gene is TRBJ2-7, the V gene TRBV6-1; perhaps TRBD1 as D (6 bases). Germline CDR1 MNHNS, CDR2 SASEGT. V was clipped by 5 bases and J by 2 bases, with 10 bases between them. The CDR3 extends over 13 amino acids. DNA of the CDR3: TGTGCCAGCAGTCGGGACAAAGCCTACGAGCAGTACTTC. Its translation: CASSRDKAYEQYF.

This clonotype was detected only a few times. The genes are TRBV20-1 and TRBJ2-1; D not certain. Germline CDR1 reads DFQATT; CDR2 reads SNEGSKA (reference sequence). V lost 6 bases, J lost 4 bases, and 10 bases lay in between. This CDR3 is 12 amino acids long. The CDR3 DNA reads as TGCAGTGCGTTAACCGGGTACAATGAGCAGTTCTTC. Translation: CSALTGYNEQFF.

This clonotype was seen more than once but under ten times. CDR3 nucleotides: TGTGCCAGCAGGCCGACAGAGACCCAGTACTTC. Residues: CASRPTETQYF. The chain has TRBV21-1 and TRBJ2-5. TRBV21-1 is a known pseudogene. The CDR3 has 11 amino acids.

The chain employs TRBV12-3 or TRBV12-4 and TRBJ2-3, with D unclear. The CDR3 contains 15 residues. Trimming took off 6 bases at V and 0 bases at J, with 13 bases between the two ends. In nucleotides, the CDR3 is TGTGCCAGCAGCTCTGAATGGGCTAGCACAGATACGCAGTATTTT. Translation: CASSSEWASTDTQYF.

There are many counts of this clonotype. V gene TRBV12-3 or TRBV12-4 combines with J gene TRBJ1-1; no clear D gene. The CDR3 sequence is 14 residues long. V was clipped by 6 bases and J by 0 bases, with 11 bases between them. The CDR3 spells CASSPRQLNTEAFF. The CDR3 nucleotides read TGTGCCAGCAGCCCCCGGCAGTTGAACACTGAAGCTTTCTTT.

This chain joins TRBV5-4 and TRBJ2-5; unclear D gene. V dropped 4 bases and J dropped 4 bases, with 8 bases sitting between them. This CDR3 is built from 12 residues. CDR1 and CDR2 from the germline V gene are SGHNT and YYREEE (reference sequence). DNA of the CDR3: TGTGCCAGCAGCGCGTCAGCAGAGACCCAGTACTTC. It codes for CASSASAETQYF.

This rearrangement joins TRBV5-1 to TRBJ2-7, with a weak D call TRBD2 (6 bases). This CDR3 has 16 amino acids. V gave up 0 bases and J gave up 0 bases, with 13 bases separating them. Germline V gene data show CDR1 as SGHRS and CDR2 as YFSETQ. CDR3 bases: TGCGCCAGCAGCTTGGGTCCGGCGGGGCACTCCTACGAGCAGTACTTC. Protein product: CASSLGPAGHSYEQYF.

The V call is TRBV4-1, the J call TRBJ2-1; 14 bases line up with TRBD2. Germline CDR1 and CDR2: MGHRA and YSYEKL. Trimming at V came to 1 base and at J to 3 bases, leaving 11 bases not matched to a gene. CDR3 length equals 20 residues. The CDR3 bases are TGCGCCAGCAGCCAAGTGCGGGGACTAGCGGGGGAAAATGTCTACAATGAGCAGTTCTTC. Translating gives CASSQVRGLAGENVYNEQFF.

This clonotype has at least ten counts. The V and J genes are TRBV12-3 or TRBV12-4 and TRBJ2-3; D tentatively fits TRBD1 or TRBD2 (5 bases each). There are 13 residues in the CDR3. The V gene lost 3 bases and the J gene lost 6 bases, with 10 bases spanning the gap. The CDR3, as DNA: TGTGCCAGCAGTTTTGGGGGTTGGGATACGCAGTATTTT. Its protein is CASSFGGWDTQYF.

This clonotype was counted between two and nine times. J is TRBJ2-4 and V is TRBV2; no clear D. The V and J ends lost 6 bases and 5 bases respectively, with 2 bases between them. This CDR3 is built from 10 residues. The V gene's germline CDR1 is SNHLY and CDR2 FYNNEI. The CDR3 spells CASRQNIQYF. The CDR3 region has the DNA TGTGCCAGCAGGCAAAACATTCAGTACTTC. Using reference TRBV2 and TRBJ2-4 for the parts outside the CDR3, the full variable domain is EPEVTQTPSHQVTQMGQEVILRCVPISNHLYFYWYRQILGQKVEFLVSFYNNEISEKSEIFDDQFSVERPDGSNFTLKIRSTKLEDSAMYFCASRQNIQYFGAGTRLSVL.